This T cell receptor beta chain was found in a study of memory CD4+ T cells and cytomegalovirus serostatus. General study findings and limits: Repertoires predicted CMV serostatus with median bootstrapped AUC of about 0.96. CD4+ memory repertoires contained about two fifths of the roughly 160 reported CMV TCRbeta sequences.

Single viable CD3+CD4+CD8-CD45RO+ cells were sorted as the memory CD4+ T cells. Serostatus was set by detecting CMV pp150, pp28, p38, p52 IgG. Sequencing used immunoSEQ multiplex PCR; TCRdb keeps in-frame clones, though not all of them. Altogether under 70,000 clones are present, about 81% being singletons, with the ten largest covering about 1%. A word on this clone: Its matching antigen is unknown.

The sequence was collected from an adult in good health and CMV-seronegative. The sample consisted of memory CD4+ T cells from blood.

CDR3 protein: CASSPPLALVIGNEQFF. The CDR3 DNA is TGTGCCAGCAGCCCCCCATTAGCGTTGGTCATTGGGAATGAGCAGTTCTTC. This chain joins TRBV13 and TRBJ2-1, with D possibly matching TRBD2 (5 bases). Germline loops: CDR1 PRHDT, CDR2 FYEKMQ (reference sequence). The ends were cut back, 5 bases at V and 7 bases at J, with 24 bases in the middle. The CDR3 is 17 amino acids.